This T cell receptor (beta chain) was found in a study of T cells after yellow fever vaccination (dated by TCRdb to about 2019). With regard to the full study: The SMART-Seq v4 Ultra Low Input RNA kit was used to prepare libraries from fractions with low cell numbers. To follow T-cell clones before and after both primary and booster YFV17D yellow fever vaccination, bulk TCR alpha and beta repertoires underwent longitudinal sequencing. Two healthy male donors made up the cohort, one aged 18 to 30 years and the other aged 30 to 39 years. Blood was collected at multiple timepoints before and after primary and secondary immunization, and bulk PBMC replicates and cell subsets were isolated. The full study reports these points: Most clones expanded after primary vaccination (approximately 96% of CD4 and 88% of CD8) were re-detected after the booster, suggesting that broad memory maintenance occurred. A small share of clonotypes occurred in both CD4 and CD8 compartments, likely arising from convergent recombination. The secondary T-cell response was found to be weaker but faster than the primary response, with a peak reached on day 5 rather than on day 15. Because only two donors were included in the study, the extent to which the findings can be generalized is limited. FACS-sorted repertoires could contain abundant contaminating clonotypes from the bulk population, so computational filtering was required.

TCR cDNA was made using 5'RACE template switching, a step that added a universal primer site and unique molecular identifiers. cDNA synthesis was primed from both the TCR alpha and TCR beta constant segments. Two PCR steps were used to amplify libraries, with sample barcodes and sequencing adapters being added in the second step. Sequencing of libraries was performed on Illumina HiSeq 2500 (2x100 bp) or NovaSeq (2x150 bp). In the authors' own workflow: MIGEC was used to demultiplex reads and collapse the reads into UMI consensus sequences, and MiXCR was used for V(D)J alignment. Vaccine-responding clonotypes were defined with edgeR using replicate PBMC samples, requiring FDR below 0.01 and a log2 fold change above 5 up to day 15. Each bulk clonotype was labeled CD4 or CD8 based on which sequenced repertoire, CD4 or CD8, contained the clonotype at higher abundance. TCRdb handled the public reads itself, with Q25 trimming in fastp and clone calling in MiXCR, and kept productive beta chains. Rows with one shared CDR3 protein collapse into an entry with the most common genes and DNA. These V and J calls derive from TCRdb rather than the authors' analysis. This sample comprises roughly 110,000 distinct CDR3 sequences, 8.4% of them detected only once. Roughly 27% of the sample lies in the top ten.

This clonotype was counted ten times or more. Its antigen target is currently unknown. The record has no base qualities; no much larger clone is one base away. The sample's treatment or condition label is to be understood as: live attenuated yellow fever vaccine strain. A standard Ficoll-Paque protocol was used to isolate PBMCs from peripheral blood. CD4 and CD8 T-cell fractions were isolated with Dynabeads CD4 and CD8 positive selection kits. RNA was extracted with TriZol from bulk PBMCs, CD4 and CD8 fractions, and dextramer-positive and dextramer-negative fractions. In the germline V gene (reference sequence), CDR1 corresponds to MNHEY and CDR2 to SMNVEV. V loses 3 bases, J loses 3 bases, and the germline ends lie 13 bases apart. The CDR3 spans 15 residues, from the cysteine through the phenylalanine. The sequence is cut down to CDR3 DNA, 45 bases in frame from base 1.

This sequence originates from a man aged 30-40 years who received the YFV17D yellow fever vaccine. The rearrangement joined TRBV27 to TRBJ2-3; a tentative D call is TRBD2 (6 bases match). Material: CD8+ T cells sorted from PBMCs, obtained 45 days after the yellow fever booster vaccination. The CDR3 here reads CASSLGTGETDTQYF. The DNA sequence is TGTGCCAGCAGTTTGGGCACGGGAGAGACAGATACGCAGTATTTT.